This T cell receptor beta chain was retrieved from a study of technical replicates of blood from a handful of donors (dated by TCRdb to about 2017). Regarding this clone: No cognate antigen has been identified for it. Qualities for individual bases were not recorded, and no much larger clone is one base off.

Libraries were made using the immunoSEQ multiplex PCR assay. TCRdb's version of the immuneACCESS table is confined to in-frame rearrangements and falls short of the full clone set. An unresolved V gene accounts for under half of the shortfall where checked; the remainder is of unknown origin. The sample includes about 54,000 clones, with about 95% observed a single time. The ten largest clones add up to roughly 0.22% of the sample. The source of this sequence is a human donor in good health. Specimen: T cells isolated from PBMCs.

The DNA reads as follows: TGCAGTGCTAGACGGGAGGCCCAGTACTTC. Its translation reads: CSARREAQYF. This chain joins TRBV20-1 to TRBJ2-5; 7 of the junction bases match TRBD2. The V end gives up 2 bases and the J end 9 bases, leaving 0 bases in the junction not matched to a gene. There are 10 amino acids in the CDR3, from cysteine to phenylalanine inclusive. Only the CDR3 DNA is retained, 30 bases long and in frame from the first base. CDR1 is given as DFQATT and CDR2 as SNEGSKA, both from the germline V gene (reference sequence).